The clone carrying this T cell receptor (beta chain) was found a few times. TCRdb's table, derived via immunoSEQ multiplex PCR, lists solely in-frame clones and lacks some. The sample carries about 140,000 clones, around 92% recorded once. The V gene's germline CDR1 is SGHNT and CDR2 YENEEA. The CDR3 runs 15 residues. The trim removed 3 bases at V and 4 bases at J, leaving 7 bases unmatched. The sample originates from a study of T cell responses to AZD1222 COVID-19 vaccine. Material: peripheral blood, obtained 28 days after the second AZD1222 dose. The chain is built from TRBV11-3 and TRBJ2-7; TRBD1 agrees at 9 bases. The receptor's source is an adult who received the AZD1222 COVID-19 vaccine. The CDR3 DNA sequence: TGTGCCAGCAGCTTCCTATCACAGGGGGCTTACGAGCAGTACTTC. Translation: CASSFLSQGAYEQYF.